Listed below are T cell receptor beta chains from one sample, sequenced in a study of CD8 T cells in Susac syndrome. TCRdb independently ran MiXCR on the immunoSEQ multiplex PCR reads; one entry per CDR3 protein. The sample includes 150,000 to 200,000 distinct CDR3 sequences, 90% to 97% of them seen just once. Material: CD4+ T cells from PBMCs. The receptors derive from a human donor with Susac syndrome. Each CDR3 is given with its conserved first and last residue. Each record gives: D gene, J gene, clone size, V gene, CDR3 DNA, CDR3 protein. D genes are given only for firm matches. Clone size, where shown, is once, few, many, or a class for clones that have expanded.

d_gene: NA; j_gene: TRBJ1-2; abundance: once; v_gene: TRBV7-9; CDR3nt: TGTGCCAGCAGCTTGGTAGGGGTTGGCTATGGCTACACCTTC; CDR3aa: CASSLVGVGYGYTF
d_gene: NA; j_gene: TRBJ1-6; abundance: NA; v_gene: TRBV14; CDR3nt: TGTGCCAGCAGCTCTACTTATAATTCACCCCTCCACTTT; CDR3aa: CASSSTYNSPLHF
d_gene: NA; j_gene: TRBJ1-5; abundance: NA; v_gene: TRBV12-3/TRBV12-4; CDR3nt: TGTGCCAGCAGTTTTTGGGAAAGCAATCAGCCCCAGCATTTT; CDR3aa: CASSFWESNQPQHF
d_gene: TRBD2; j_gene: TRBJ2-7; abundance: once; v_gene: TRBV20-1; CDR3nt: TGCAGTGTCACGGGGGGGGTCTACGAGCAGTACTTC; CDR3aa: CSVTGGVYEQYF
d_gene: NA; j_gene: TRBJ2-7; abundance: NA; v_gene: TRBV2; CDR3nt: TGTGCCAGCAGTGAGCGGCAGGGAAGCTTCTACGAGCAGTACTTC; CDR3aa: CASSERQGSFYEQYF
d_gene: TRBD2; j_gene: TRBJ2-7; abundance: once; v_gene: TRBV20-1; CDR3nt: TGCAGTGCTTGGGCTAGCGGGGCCTACGAGCAGTACTTC; CDR3aa: CSAWASGAYEQYF
d_gene: NA; j_gene: TRBJ2-2; abundance: NA; v_gene: TRBV9; CDR3nt: TGTGCCAGCAGCGTAGGGTCCCTAGCTGACGGGGAGCTGTTTTTT; CDR3aa: CASSVGSLADGELFF
d_gene: TRBD2; j_gene: TRBJ2-7; abundance: NA; v_gene: TRBV10-3; CDR3nt: TGTGCCAGCGCGCGGGGGGCCCAATCCTACGAGCAGTACTTC; CDR3aa: CASARGAQSYEQYF
d_gene: TRBD1; j_gene: TRBJ1-2; abundance: NA; v_gene: TRBV20-1; CDR3nt: TGCAGTGCTAGGGGACTGACAGGGAACTATGGCTACACCTTC; CDR3aa: CSARGLTGNYGYTF
d_gene: TRBD1; j_gene: TRBJ1-5; abundance: NA; v_gene: TRBV10-3; CDR3nt: TGTGCCTCCCGGGGGACAGGGGGTCCAAGCAATCAGCCCCAGCATTTT; CDR3aa: CASRGTGGPSNQPQHF
d_gene: NA; j_gene: TRBJ1-2; abundance: NA; v_gene: TRBV29-1; CDR3nt: TGCAGCGTTCTAGGCGATGAAGGCTACACCTTC; CDR3aa: CSVLGDEGYTF
d_gene: TRBD1; j_gene: TRBJ1-4; abundance: NA; v_gene: TRBV20-1; CDR3nt: TGCAGTGCTAGATGGACAGGGCGAAAACTGTTTTTT; CDR3aa: CSARWTGRKLFF
d_gene: TRBD1; j_gene: TRBJ2-1; abundance: NA; v_gene: TRBV12-5; CDR3nt: TGTGCTAGTGGTTTGTACAGGGGAAATGAGCAGTTCTTC; CDR3aa: CASGLYRGNEQFF
d_gene: NA; j_gene: TRBJ2-7; abundance: NA; v_gene: TRBV12-3/TRBV12-4; CDR3nt: TGTGCCAGCAGTTTCCGGACAGGGAGGGGCGAGCAGTACTTC; CDR3aa: CASSFRTGRGEQYF
d_gene: TRBD1; j_gene: TRBJ1-1; abundance: NA; v_gene: TRBV30; CDR3nt: TGTGCCTGGTGTCCAGGGGGCTTCGGGAACACTGAAGCTTTCTTT; CDR3aa: CAWCPGGFGNTEAFF
d_gene: TRBD1; j_gene: TRBJ1-5; abundance: NA; v_gene: TRBV24-1; CDR3nt: TGTGCCACCGCCGGGACAGGGGCCTGGCAGCCCCAGCATTTT; CDR3aa: CATAGTGAWQPQHF
d_gene: NA; j_gene: TRBJ1-4; abundance: NA; v_gene: TRBV6-1; CDR3nt: TGTGCCAGCCGCCTAGACTCGGCCAATGAAAAACTGTTTTTT; CDR3aa: CASRLDSANEKLFF
d_gene: NA; j_gene: TRBJ1-1; abundance: NA; v_gene: TRBV12-3/TRBV12-4; CDR3nt: TGTGCCAGCAGTTTGTCCGGGACCGGCACTGAAGCTTTCTTT; CDR3aa: CASSLSGTGTEAFF